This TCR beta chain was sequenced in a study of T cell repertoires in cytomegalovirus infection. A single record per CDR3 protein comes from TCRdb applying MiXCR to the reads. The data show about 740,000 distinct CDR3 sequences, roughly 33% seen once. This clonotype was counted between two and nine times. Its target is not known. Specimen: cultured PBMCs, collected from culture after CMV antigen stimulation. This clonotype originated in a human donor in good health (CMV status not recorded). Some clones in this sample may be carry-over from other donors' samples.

CDR3 amino acids: CSAIGGNSGANVLTF. In DNA, the CDR3 is TGCAGTGCTATTGGGGGGAACTCTGGGGCCAACGTCCTGACTTTC. The V and J genes are TRBV20-1 and TRBJ2-6; D is perhaps TRBD2 (6 bases). The CDR3 sequence is 15 residues long. The V and J ends lost 4 bases and 0 bases respectively, with 10 bases between them. Germline-derived CDR1 and CDR2 are DFQATT and SNEGSKA (reference sequence).